This T cell receptor beta chain is from a study of blood T cell repertoires in COVID-19. Study summary: Researchers got acute and convalescent COVID-19 samples from the United States, Italy and Spain. The analysed material was cDNA or gDNA that came from T cells, B-cell-depleted T cells, or PBMCs.

CDR3 length equals 13 residues. Looked up from germline, CDR1 is SGDLS and CDR2 is YYNGEE. V was pared by 0 bases and J by 3 bases, with 6 bases between. Details on this clone: The identical CDR3 is also encoded by other nucleotide sequences in the sample.

Clones were sequenced by immunoSEQ multiplex PCR, and TCRdb holds only the in-frame ones, with some missing. The table records about 480,000 clones, around 87% of them present only once. Participant-reported clinical history was the basis for cohort assignment. Among Cohort 3 donors, those recovered had two negative PCRs, clearance, or symptom resolution. Source material: PBMCs or T cells enriched from blood (not recorded which). The origin of this receptor is a woman between 40 and 55 years old who had recovered from COVID-19. The genes are TRBV9 and TRBJ1-2, with unresolved D. The CDR3 region is CASSVATDYGYTF. CDR3 coding DNA: TGTGCCAGCAGCGTAGCTACAGACTATGGCTACACCTTC. The full variable domain, with the rest looked up from reference TRBV9 and TRBJ1-2, is DSGVTQTPKHLITATGQRVTLRCSPRSGDLSVYWYQQSLDQGLQFLIQYYNGEERAKGNILERFSAQQFPDLHSELNLSSLELGDSALYFCASSVATDYGYTFGSGTRLTVV.